The clone carrying this T cell receptor (beta chain) was observed once. This entry belongs to a study of T cell responses to AZD1222 COVID-19 vaccine. Trimming cost V 1 base and J 3 bases, with 4 bases left between them. Germline CDR1 reads LGHDT; CDR2 reads YNNKEL (reference sequence). CDR3 length: 13 residues. TCRdb's copy holds only in-frame clones and misses some; the assay was immunoSEQ multiplex PCR. Here the sample spans about 100,000 clones, about 88% being singletons. The V gene is TRBV3-1 (or the pseudogene TRBV3-2), the J gene TRBJ2-1; D unresolved. This TCR was sampled from an adult in good health. This specimen was peripheral blood, taken on day 0 of AZD1222 vaccination. In nucleotides, the CDR3 is TGTGCCAGCAGCCAAGGATACTACAATGAGCAGTTCTTC. Protein sequence: CASSQGYYNEQFF.